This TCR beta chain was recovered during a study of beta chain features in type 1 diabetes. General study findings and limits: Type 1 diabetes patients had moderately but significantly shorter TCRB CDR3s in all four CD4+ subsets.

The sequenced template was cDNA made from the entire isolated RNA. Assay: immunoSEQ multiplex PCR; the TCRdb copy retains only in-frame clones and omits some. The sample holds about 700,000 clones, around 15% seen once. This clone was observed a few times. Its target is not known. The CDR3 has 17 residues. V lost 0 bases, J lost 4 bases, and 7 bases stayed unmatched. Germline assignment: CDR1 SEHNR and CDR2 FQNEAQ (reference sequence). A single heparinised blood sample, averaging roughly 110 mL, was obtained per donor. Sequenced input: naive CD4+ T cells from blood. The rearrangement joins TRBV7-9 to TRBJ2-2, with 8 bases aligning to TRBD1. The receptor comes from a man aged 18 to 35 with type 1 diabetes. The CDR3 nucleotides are TGTGCCAGCAGCTTAGCTTGGGCCAGGGGGCTCACCGGGGAGCTGTTTTTT. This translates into CASSLAWARGLTGELFF.